These 3 T cell receptor beta chains were all obtained from the same sample, sequenced in a study of a mutant IDH1 vaccine in newly diagnosed glioma. Their recognized antigens are unknown. Time point in this sample: week 11, during vaccination. Vaccinated patients received 300 ug of mutant IDH1 20-mer peptide per dose, with topical imiquimod. Generated by immunoSEQ multiplex PCR, the TCRdb table keeps only in-frame clones and is missing some. The sample contains under 150,000 clones, around 80% of which appear only once. The source material was PBMCs, sampled from a glioma patient whose treatment included an IDH1 peptide vaccine. The receptors were gathered from a man in his forties or fifties with glioma.

This chain links TRBV25-1 with TRBJ2-7, with 8 nucleotides matching TRBD1. Looked up from germline, CDR1 is MGHDK and CDR2 is SYGVNS. This CDR3 spans 14 amino acids. Trimming at V came to 8 bases and at J to 5 bases, leaving 11 bases not matched to a gene. The CDR3 bases are TGTGCCAGCCGCCGGTCAGGGGGCAGGAACGAGCAGTACTTC. As protein: CASRRSGGRNEQYF.

Relative to its sample, this clone is medium-sized (0.01 to 0.1%). CDR3 sequence reads: CASSQVSSYNEQFF. CDR3 in DNA: TGTGCCAGTAGCCAGGTTAGCTCCTACAATGAGCAGTTCTTC. V gene TRBV19 combines with J gene TRBJ2-1, with D hard to call. The CDR3 loop spans 14 amino acids. The germline V gene encodes CDR1 LNHDA and CDR2 SQIVND (reference sequence). V was trimmed by 6 bases and J by 0 bases, leaving 9 bases between them.

The chain uses TRBV7-9 and TRBJ1-1; D not certain. The CDR3 has 16 residues. Germline V lookup: CDR1 SEHNR, CDR2 FQNEAQ (reference sequence). The V end lost 2 bases, the J end lost 1 base, and 14 bases lay between the germline ends. The chain's CDR3 is CASSLSLVEGNTEAFF. The CDR3 nucleotides read TGTGCCAGCAGCTTATCCTTGGTGGAGGGGAACACTGAAGCTTTCTTT.